One sample yielded the 27 T cell receptor beta chains listed below, sequenced in a study of cytomegalovirus exposure and HLA in healthy donors (dated by TCRdb to about 2017). To prepare the library, the immunoSEQ multiplex PCR assay was applied. For the multiplex PCR, a mixture combining 60 forward primers for TCR Vbeta segments and 13 reverse primers for TCR Jbeta segments was used. Entries here come from immuneACCESS through TCRdb and include only in-frame sequences with V and J called. Some clones fail to appear in such tables; in the studies checked, an unresolved V gene covers under half of the shortfall, and the cause of the remainder is unknown. This sample has nearly 95,000 clones in its table, and under 80% of those were observed once. Together, the top ten hold roughly 6.8% of the sample. Sequencing was carried out using PBMCs. These receptors came from a woman aged 25-40 years in good health and CMV-seronegative.

This chain links TRBV18 with TRBJ1-1; 9 bases map to TRBD1. The CDR3 covers 14 residues. J gave up 7 bases and V 3 bases, and 6 bases lay outside the gene matches. Germline CDR1 KGHSH, CDR2 LQKENI. This CDR3 reads CASSPMPGQGEAFF. For the CDR3, the DNA is TGTGCCAGCTCACCTATGCCGGGACAGGGTGAAGCTTTCTTT. Full variable domain (missing parts from reference TRBV18 and TRBJ1-1): NAGVMQNPRHLVRRRGQEARLRCSPMKGHSHVYWYRQLPEEGLKFMVYLQKENIIDESGMPKERFSAEFPKEGPSILRIQQVVRGDSAAYFCASSPMPGQGEAFFGQGTRLTVV.

The chain couples TRBV6-5 to TRBJ2-7; D remains unclear. The ends were cut back, 2 bases at V and 9 bases at J, with 14 bases in the middle. CDR1 and CDR2 from the germline V gene are MNHEY and SVGAGI. This CDR3 comprises 13 residues. CDR3 nucleotide sequence: TGTGCCAGCAGTTACGGAGACTCTCGGTCGCAGTACTTC. As protein: CASSYGDSRSQYF.

The rearrangement joins TRBV2 to TRBJ2-7, with D possibly TRBD1 on 5 matching bases. Germline V gives CDR1 SNHLY, CDR2 FYNNEI. The ends were cut back, 6 bases at V and 0 bases at J, with 9 bases in the middle. The CDR3 is 13 residues long. CDR3 DNA sequence: TGTGCCAGCAGGAGACAGAGCTCCTACGAGCAGTACTTC. This translates into CASRRQSSYEQYF.

This chain joins TRBV19 and TRBJ2-7, with D hard to call. The V end lost 1 base, the J end lost 4 bases, and 8 bases lay between the germline ends. Per the germline V gene, CDR1 is LNHDA and CDR2 is SQIVND (reference sequence). This CDR3 is built from 13 residues. The CDR3 coding sequence is TGTGCCAGTAGTATAGCCCTAGAATACGAGCAGTACTTC. It encodes CASSIALEYEQYF.

This clone was seen a single time. V and J are TRBV29-1 and TRBJ1-5; D not certain. The CDR3 spans 15 residues. V lost 3 bases and J lost 0, with 12 bases in between. Germline V gene lookup returns CDR1 SQVTM and CDR2 ANQGSEA. The CDR3 is CSVDFGPYSNQPQHF. The DNA of the CDR3 is TGCAGCGTTGACTTCGGTCCTTATAGCAATCAGCCCCAGCATTTT.

There are a few counts of this clone. This rearrangement joins TRBV7-6 to TRBJ2-5, with D uncertain. V dropped 3 bases and J dropped 3 bases, with 17 bases sitting between them. The germline V gene has CDR1 SGHVS and CDR2 FNYEAQ. CDR3 length equals 16 residues. CDR3 protein: CASSFWLNFEKETQYF. In DNA form, the CDR3 reads TGTGCCAGCAGCTTTTGGTTAAACTTCGAAAAAGAGACCCAGTACTTC.

This clone was counted a few times. The V gene is TRBV5-1, the J gene TRBJ2-3; 9 nucleotides align to TRBD1. CDR1 is SGHRS and CDR2 is YFSETQ in the germline V gene. The CDR3 is 16 amino acids. V lost 0 bases, J lost 1 base, and 3 bases stayed unmatched. This CDR3 reads CASSLGQGVGTDTQYF. In nucleotides, the CDR3 is TGCGCCAGCAGCTTGGGACAGGGGGTGGGCACAGATACGCAGTATTTT.

The V gene is TRBV7-9, the J gene TRBJ2-3; maybe TRBD2 (5 bases). Germline lookup yields CDR1 SEHNR and CDR2 FQNEAQ (reference sequence). The CDR3 loop spans 15 amino acids. V shed 2 bases and J shed 1 base, with 10 bases lying between them. The CDR3: CASSLSGDRTDTQYF. The CDR3 coding sequence is TGTGCCAGCAGCTTATCCGGGGATCGCACAGATACGCAGTATTTT.

This clone was observed a few times. V usage is TRBV10-1 and J usage is TRBJ1-1; perhaps TRBD1 as D (6 bases). This CDR3 has 15 residues. V was shortened by 4 bases and J by 3 bases, with 15 bases between the two germline ends. CDR1 and CDR2 from the germline V gene are WNHNN and SYGVQD (reference sequence). CDR3 DNA sequence: TGCGCCAGCAGTGTCTCGGGGGGGCCCCACACTGAAGCTTTCTTT. Translated, it gives CASSVSGGPHTEAFF.

In the case of this clone: At one of its ends the junction is not consistent with the germline gene, which may arise from a read error. In DNA form, the CDR3 reads TGTGCCAGCAAGTCTCCGACAGTCGGAAATGGCTGCACCTTC. Translation: CASKSPTVGNGCTF. This chain joins TRBV28 and TRBJ1-2, with D perhaps matching TRBD1 (5 bases). CDR3 size: 14 residues. Germline V gene data show CDR1 as MDHEN and CDR2 as SYDVKM.

The chain uses TRBV5-1 and TRBJ1-4; 8 bases fit TRBD1. Trimming removed 4 bases from V and 0 bases from J; junction bases left unmatched: 2. The germline V gene has CDR1 SGHRS and CDR2 YFSETQ. The CDR3 has 15 amino acids. The CDR3 DNA reads as TGCGCCAGCAGCGCGACAGGGGCAACTAATGAAAAACTGTTTTTT. This gives the protein CASSATGATNEKLFF.

The rearrangement uses TRBV14 and TRBJ1-4, with 9 bases lining up with TRBD1. Trimming at V came to 4 bases and at J to 10 bases, leaving 10 bases not matched to a gene. CDR3 size: 15 residues. Germline CDR1 SGHDN, CDR2 FVKESK. This CDR3 is CASSPTGQGSGKLFF. For the CDR3, the DNA is TGTGCCAGCAGCCCCACGGGACAGGGATCAGGAAAACTGTTTTTT.

This chain links TRBV30 with TRBJ2-7, with TRBD2 identical over 14 bases. The CDR3 has 14 residues. Germline CDR1 GTSNPN, CDR2 SVGIG (reference sequence). V was pared by 3 bases and J by 5 bases, with 3 bases of the junction left unmatched. The CDR3 DNA reads TGTGCCTGGAGCCCGGGACTAGCGGGGGACGAGCAGTACTTC. Its translation is CAWSPGLAGDEQYF. Looking up the rest from reference TRBV30 and TRBJ2-7 gives the full variable domain: SQTIHQWPATLVQPVGSPLSLECTVEGTSNPNLYWYRQAAGRGLQLLFYSVGIGQISSEVPQNLSASRPQDRQFILSSKKLLLSDSGFYLCAWSPGLAGDEQYFGPGTRLTVT.

The V call is TRBV6-6, the J call TRBJ1-1, with D possibly being TRBD1 (6 bases). This CDR3 has 15 amino acids. Germline V gene data show CDR1 as MNHNY and CDR2 as SVGAGI (reference sequence). The V gene lost 5 bases and the J gene lost 0 bases, with 13 bases spanning the gap. In DNA, the CDR3 is TGTGCCAGCAGTCCGATACAGGGCTTGAACACTGAAGCTTTCTTT. Translated, it gives CASSPIQGLNTEAFF.

CDR3 region: CASSQEDRRSYEQYF. In nucleotides, the CDR3 is TGCGCCAGCAGCCAAGAGGACAGGAGGTCCTACGAGCAGTACTTC. The chain carries TRBV4-1 and TRBJ2-7, with 7 nucleotides matching TRBD1. The CDR3 consists of 15 residues. V shed 0 bases and J 1 base; nucleotides not matched to a gene: 3. CDR1 is MGHRA and CDR2 is YSYEKL in the germline V gene.

This sequence joins TRBV29-1 and TRBJ2-5; 9 bases align to TRBD2. Germline V gene lookup returns CDR1 SQVTM and CDR2 ANQGSEA. CDR3 length equals 15 residues. V was pared by 6 bases and J by 2 bases, with 10 bases of the junction left unmatched. CDR3: CSVDTSGGPQETQYF. For the CDR3, the DNA is TGCAGCGTCGATACGAGCGGGGGGCCTCAAGAGACCCAGTACTTC.

The rearrangement joins TRBV5-5 to TRBJ2-1; TRBD2 might be the D (5 bases). This CDR3 region has 15 residues. Trimming removed 4 bases from V and 0 bases from J, with 11 bases in between. Germline loops: CDR1 SGHKS, CDR2 YYEKEE (reference sequence). In DNA, the CDR3 is TGTGCCAGCAGCCCGGAGGATTTCTCCTACAATGAGCAGTTCTTC. As protein: CASSPEDFSYNEQFF. The full variable domain, rest sourced from reference TRBV5-5 and TRBJ2-1, is DAGVTQSPTHLIKTRGQQVTLRCSPISGHKSVSWYQQVLGQGPQFIFQYYEKEERGRGNFPDRFSARQFPNYSSELNVNALLLGDSALYLCASSPEDFSYNEQFFGPGTRLTVL.

A few counts support this clone. This chain links TRBV9 with TRBJ1-2; a possible D gene is TRBD1 (6 bases). The CDR3 has 14 residues. CDR1 SGDLS and CDR2 YYNGEE come from the germline V gene. Trimming cost V 4 bases and J 5 bases, with 15 bases left between them. Here the CDR3 reads CASSPPGGGYGYTF. As DNA, the CDR3 is TGTGCCAGCAGCCCGCCGGGAGGGGGTTATGGCTACACCTTC.

V and J are TRBV6-6 and TRBJ1-1, with TRBD1 identical over 8 bases. With 2 bases clipped from V and 5 bases from J, the junction kept 1 base outside the gene matches. The length of the CDR3 is 13 residues. Germline lookup yields CDR1 MNHNY and CDR2 SVGAGI (reference sequence). Here the CDR3 DNA reads TGTGCCAGCAGTTACGGACAGGGTACTGAAGCTTTCTTT. The encoded protein is CASSYGQGTEAFF.

The chain uses TRBV11-2 and TRBJ2-7, with D possibly being TRBD2 (7 bases). Germline CDR1 is SGHAT and CDR2 is FQNNGV. The V and J ends lost 5 bases and 3 bases respectively, with 17 bases between them. The CDR3 spans 15 residues. As DNA, the CDR3 is TGTGCCAGCAGCCCACGGGGGGCCGGTCTCTACGAGCAGTACTTC. Its protein product is CASSPRGAGLYEQYF.

The chain uses TRBV6-4 and TRBJ2-1, with TRBD1 identical over 8 bases. The CDR3 contains 14 residues. The V and J ends lost 3 bases and 7 bases, in that order; junction bases with no gene match: 5. Germline-derived CDR1 and CDR2 are MRHNA and SNTAGT. The CDR3 DNA reads as TGTGCCAGCAGTGAGTTCAGGGGGCAAAATGAGCAGTTCTTC. The encoded protein is CASSEFRGQNEQFF.

Worth noting for this clone: The sample carries other DNA sequences with the same CDR3. The chain combines TRBV19 with TRBJ1-2; 7 positions agree with TRBD1. The CDR3 contains 13 residues. Trimming cost V 5 bases and J 2 bases; bases outside gene matches: 2. CDR1 is LNHDA, CDR2 SQIVND, per germline (reference sequence). The CDR3 sequence is CASSLGQNYGYTF. The CDR3 DNA is TGTGCCAGTAGTTTGGGACAGAACTATGGCTACACCTTC.

This clone showed up just once. This chain connects TRBV28 to TRBJ2-5; possibly TRBD2 for D (7 bases). CDR1 MDHEN and CDR2 SYDVKM come from the germline V gene. V lost 3 bases to trimming and J lost 6 bases, with 14 bases between them. CDR3 length: 14 residues. Written as DNA, the CDR3 is TGTGCCAGCAGTTTGGGAGGGGGGGCCCAGACCCAGTACTTC. Its translation is CASSLGGGAQTQYF.

The chain recombines TRBV29-1 with TRBJ2-6; possibly TRBD1 for D (5 bases). Germline lookup yields CDR1 SQVTM and CDR2 ANQGSEA. This CDR3 spans 19 amino acids. Deletions cut 0 bases from V and 4 bases from J, with 22 bases between. The CDR3 sequence is CSVEDLQGSSNVGANVLTF. The CDR3, as DNA: TGCAGCGTTGAAGATCTTCAGGGATCCTCCAATGTGGGGGCCAACGTCCTGACTTTC.

The CDR3 loop is CASSLAGRKVELFF. Written as DNA, the CDR3 is TGTGCCAGCAGCTTAGCGGGGAGAAAGGTGGAGCTGTTTTTT. The chain combines TRBV7-2 with TRBJ2-2, with TRBD2 as a possible D gene (5 bases). CDR3 length: 14 amino acids. Germline V lookup: CDR1 SGHTA, CDR2 FQGNSA. V lost 0 bases to trimming and J lost 10 bases, with 12 bases between them.

This chain links TRBV7-7 with TRBJ2-5; 8 nucleotides match TRBD1. CDR3 length equals 14 residues. Germline V gene data show CDR1 as SSHAT and CDR2 as FNYEAQ (reference sequence). Trimming cost V 2 bases and J 5 bases; bases outside gene matches: 4. The CDR3 bases are TGTGCCAGCAGCTTACGGACAGGGTATGAGACCCAGTACTTC. Translation gives CASSLRTGYETQYF.

The genes are TRBV7-2 and TRBJ2-5; no clear D gene. Between the trimmed V and J ends, which lost 5 bases and 5 bases, there was a span of 15 bases. Germline loops: CDR1 SGHTA, CDR2 FQGNSA. CDR3 length: 14 amino acids. The CDR3 DNA reads as TGTGCCAGCAGCCCAGAAACCCTCGGGGAGACCCAGTACTTC. Translated: CASSPETLGETQYF.